This paragraph reports one T cell receptor beta chain. Antigen unknown. This sample is drawn from a study of cytomegalovirus exposure and HLA in healthy donors. Study results and limitations: In vitro data verified a few CMV-associated chains as specific for CMV antigens.

This CDR3 spans 15 amino acids. V shed 5 bases, J shed 3 bases, and the junction held 7 bases outside the gene matches. Germline V CDR1 and CDR2: SGHVS, FQNEAQ. Clones were read by immunoSEQ multiplex PCR, and TCRdb kept only the in-frame ones, dropping some. The sample lists under 200,000 clones, around 96% occurring once. Sequencing was carried out using PBMCs. This TCR was sampled from a young woman in good health and CMV-seronegative. The V call is TRBV7-8, the J call TRBJ2-3; TRBD1 agrees at 8 bases. The CDR3 protein is CASSRDRFHTDTQYF. For the CDR3, the DNA is TGTGCCAGCAGCAGGGACAGGTTTCATACAGATACGCAGTATTTT.